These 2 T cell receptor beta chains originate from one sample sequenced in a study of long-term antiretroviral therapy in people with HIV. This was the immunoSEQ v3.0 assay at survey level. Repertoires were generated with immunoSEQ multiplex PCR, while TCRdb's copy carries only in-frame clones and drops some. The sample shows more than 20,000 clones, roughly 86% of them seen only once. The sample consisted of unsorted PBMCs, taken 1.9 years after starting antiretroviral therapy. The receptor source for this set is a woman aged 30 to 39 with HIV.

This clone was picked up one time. The CDR3 reads CAWSVWGGAFAEQFF. The CDR3 DNA follows: TGTGCCTGGAGTGTATGGGGGGGGGCCTTTGCTGAGCAGTTCTTC. The J gene is TRBJ2-1, the V gene TRBV30, with D possibly TRBD2 on 7 matching bases. Looked up from germline, CDR1 is GTSNPN and CDR2 is SVGIG (reference sequence). The V end lost 0 bases, the J end lost 9 bases, and 18 bases lay between the germline ends. The CDR3 totals 15 residues.

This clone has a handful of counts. CDR3 amino acids: CASSLLNDRGYGYTF. Written as DNA, the CDR3 is TGCGCCAGCAGCCTCCTCAACGACAGGGGCTATGGCTACACCTTC. This chain links TRBV4-1 with TRBJ1-2, with 8 nucleotides matching TRBD1. J gave up 4 bases and V 4 bases, and 8 bases lay outside the gene matches. Germline loops: CDR1 MGHRA, CDR2 YSYEKL. The CDR3 runs to 15 residues.